The 13 T cell receptor beta chains given below trace back to one sample, sequenced in a study of T cells after yellow fever vaccination. TCRdb ran MiXCR on the 5' RACE reads and lists one entry per CDR3 protein. Among 250,000 or so distinct CDR3 sequences listed, 3.6% were seen once. Specimen: PBMCs, collected 15 days after the yellow fever booster vaccination. Source of these receptors: a man aged 18 to 29 who received the YFV17D yellow fever vaccine.

This clonotype was counted at least ten times. V and J are TRBV9 and TRBJ2-6; tentatively, D is TRBD1 (5 bases). The CDR3 loop spans 19 amino acids. V was cut by 2 bases and J by 0 bases, with 18 bases left in between. Per the germline V gene, CDR1 is SGDLS and CDR2 is YYNGEE. The CDR3 spells CASSVEDLGLRSGANVLTF. The CDR3 DNA is TGTGCCAGCAGCGTTGAAGACTTGGGGCTTCGCTCTGGGGCCAACGTCCTGACTTTC. The full variable domain, with the rest looked up from reference TRBV9 and TRBJ2-6, is DSGVTQTPKHLITATGQRVTLRCSPRSGDLSVYWYQQSLDQGLQFLIQYYNGEERAKGNILERFSAQQFPDLHSELNLSSLELGDSALYFCASSVEDLGLRSGANVLTFGAGSRLTVL.

The V gene is TRBV29-1, the J gene TRBJ1-1; no clear D. V lost 6 bases, J lost 6 bases, and 20 bases lay in between. The CDR3 contains 14 residues. The germline V gene encodes CDR1 SQVTM and CDR2 ANQGSEA. CDR3 residues: CSVAIPDGPSEAFF. CDR3 nucleotides: TGCAGCGTAGCTATTCCGGACGGCCCCTCTGAAGCTTTCTTT.

Many counts were recorded for this clonotype. This chain uses TRBV5-6 with TRBJ1-1; D not certain. The CDR3 spans 13 residues. The germline V and J ends were trimmed by 0 bases and 4 bases, with 7 bases remaining between them. CDR1 is SGHDT, CDR2 YYEEEE, per germline. The DNA for the CDR3 is TGTGCCAGCAGCTTGGCCCGGATCACTGAAGCTTTCTTT. This gives the protein CASSLARITEAFF.

This clonotype was detected ten times or more. The V gene is TRBV5-1, the J gene TRBJ2-7; no firm D call. Trimming left V 0 bases short and J 0 bases short, with 4 bases between. This CDR3 has 13 residues. Germline CDR1 reads SGHRS; CDR2 reads YFSETQ. CDR3 in DNA: TGCGCCAGCAGCTTGGACCCCTCCTACGAGCAGTACGTC. Its translation is CASSLDPSYEQYV.

This clonotype showed up many times. The genes are TRBV12-3 or TRBV12-4 and TRBJ2-5; no clear D gene. Trimming stripped 2 bases from V and 2 bases from J, with 9 bases between. The CDR3 totals 14 residues. The CDR3 spells CASSLMVRQETQYF. CDR3 DNA sequence: TGTGCCAGCAGTTTAATGGTTAGGCAAGAGACCCAGTACTTC.

Many counts were recorded for this clonotype. V gene TRBV20-1 combines with J gene TRBJ2-7; 9 nucleotides agree with TRBD1. The CDR3 totals 15 residues. V lost 6 bases, J lost 5 bases, and 14 bases stayed unmatched. Germline CDR1 reads DFQATT; CDR2 reads SNEGSKA (reference sequence). The CDR3 coding sequence is TGCAGTGCCTGCCCCCACGGGACAGGGTGTCACGAGCAGTACTTC. Amino acids: CSACPHGTGCHEQYF.

This clonotype was counted at least ten times. The chain links TRBV5-1 to TRBJ1-1; D is perhaps TRBD1 (6 bases). The germline V gene encodes CDR1 SGHRS and CDR2 YFSETQ. This CDR3 comprises 15 residues. Trimming stripped 3 bases from V and 1 base from J, with 13 bases between. The CDR3 spells CASSSSGQPNTEAFF. In DNA, the CDR3 is TGCGCCAGCAGCTCATCCGGACAGCCGAACACTGAAGCTTTCTTT.

This clonotype was seen a handful of times. This chain connects TRBV24-1 to TRBJ1-2; 7 bases are shared with TRBD1. V lost 7 bases and J lost 0; bases outside the gene matches: 16. The CDR3 covers 18 residues. CDR1 KGHDR and CDR2 SFDVKD come from the germline V gene. CDR3 protein: CATRIDYTGTETNYGYTF. The CDR3 nucleotides are TGTGCCACCAGGATCGATTATACCGGGACAGAGACTAACTATGGCTACACCTTC.

This clonotype was found many times. The chain uses TRBV20-1 and TRBJ2-7; 9 bases match TRBD1. The CDR3 sequence is 14 residues long. Germline V gene data show CDR1 as DFQATT and CDR2 as SNEGSKA (reference sequence). The V segment lost 5 bases and the J segment 4 bases; nucleotides outside the gene matches: 9. The CDR3 DNA sequence: TGCAGTGCTTCCGGGACAGGGCCTTCTTACGAGCAGTACGTC. This translates into CSASGTGPSYEQYV.

This clonotype was seen repeatedly, ten times or more. CDR3 DNA sequence: TGTGCCACCAGTGATTCGACGACGGGGAACACTGAAGCTTTCTTT. It codes for CATSDSTTGNTEAFF. This chain joins TRBV24-1 and TRBJ1-1; no clear D gene. V was pared by 2 bases and J by 1 base, with 10 bases between. The CDR3 contains 15 residues. Germline values: CDR1 KGHDR, CDR2 SFDVKD.

In its sample, this clonotype was seen many times. The chain links TRBV29-1 to TRBJ2-3; D remains ambiguous. CDR1 is SQVTM and CDR2 is ANQGSEA in the germline V gene. The CDR3 sequence is 11 residues long. The V end lost 5 bases, the J end lost 8 bases, and 11 bases lay between the germline ends. In nucleotides, the CDR3 is TGCAGCGTTTCCCTAGACGGTACGCAGTATTTT. Protein sequence: CSVSLDGTQYF.

This clonotype was counted at least ten times. This sequence joins TRBV29-1 and TRBJ2-5, with D possibly matching TRBD1 (6 bases). Germline V lookup: CDR1 SQVTM, CDR2 ANQGSEA. Trimming took 6 bases from V and 3 from J, leaving 14 bases between them. This CDR3 contains 13 residues. The CDR3 spells CSVGWGQEETQYF. The DNA of the CDR3 is TGCAGCGTCGGTTGGGGACAAGAAGAGACCCAGTACTTC.

This clonotype was seen repeatedly, ten times or more. The chain uses TRBV10-2 and TRBJ2-4; D not certain. The CDR3 consists of 13 residues. The V gene lost 3 bases and the J gene lost 7 bases, with 10 bases spanning the gap. Germline CDR1 WSHSY, CDR2 SAAADI. This chain's CDR3 is CASSEHSLNIQYF. The CDR3 DNA is TGCGCCAGCAGTGAACACTCGCTGAACATTCAGTACTTC.